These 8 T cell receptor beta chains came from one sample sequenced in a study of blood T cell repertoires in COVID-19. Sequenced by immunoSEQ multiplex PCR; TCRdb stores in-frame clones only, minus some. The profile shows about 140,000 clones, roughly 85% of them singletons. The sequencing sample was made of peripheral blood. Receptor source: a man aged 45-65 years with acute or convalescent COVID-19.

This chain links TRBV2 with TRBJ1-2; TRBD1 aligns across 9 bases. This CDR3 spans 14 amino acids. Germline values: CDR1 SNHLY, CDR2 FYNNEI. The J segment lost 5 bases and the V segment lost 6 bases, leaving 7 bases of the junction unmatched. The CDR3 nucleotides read TGTGCCAGCAGGACACCGGGACAGGGATATGGCTACACCTTC. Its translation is CASRTPGQGYGYTF.

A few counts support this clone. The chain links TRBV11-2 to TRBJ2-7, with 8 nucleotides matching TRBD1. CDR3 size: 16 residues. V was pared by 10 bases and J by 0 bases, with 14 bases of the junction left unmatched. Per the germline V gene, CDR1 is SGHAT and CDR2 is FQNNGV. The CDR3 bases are TGTGCCACCGCGGGTTTTGCGACAGGGGACTCCTACGAGCAGTACTTC. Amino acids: CATAGFATGDSYEQYF.

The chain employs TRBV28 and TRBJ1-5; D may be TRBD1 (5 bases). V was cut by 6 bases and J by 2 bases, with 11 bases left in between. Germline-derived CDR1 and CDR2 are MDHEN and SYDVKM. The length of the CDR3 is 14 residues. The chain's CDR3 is CASRGLVGNQPQHF. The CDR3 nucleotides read TGTGCCAGCAGGGGGCTCGTGGGCAATCAGCCCCAGCATTTT.

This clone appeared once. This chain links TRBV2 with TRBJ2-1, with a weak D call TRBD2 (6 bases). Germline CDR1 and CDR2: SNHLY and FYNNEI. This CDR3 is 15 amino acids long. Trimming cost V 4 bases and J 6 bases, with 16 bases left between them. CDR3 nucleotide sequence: TGTGCCAGCAGTGCGCCGGGAGTTAAACCCAATGAGCAGTTCTTC. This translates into CASSAPGVKPNEQFF. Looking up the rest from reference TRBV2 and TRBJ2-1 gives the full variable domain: EPEVTQTPSHQVTQMGQEVILRCVPISNHLYFYWYRQILGQKVEFLVSFYNNEISEKSEIFDDQFSVERPDGSNFTLKIRSTKLEDSAMYFCASSAPGVKPNEQFFGPGTRLTVL.

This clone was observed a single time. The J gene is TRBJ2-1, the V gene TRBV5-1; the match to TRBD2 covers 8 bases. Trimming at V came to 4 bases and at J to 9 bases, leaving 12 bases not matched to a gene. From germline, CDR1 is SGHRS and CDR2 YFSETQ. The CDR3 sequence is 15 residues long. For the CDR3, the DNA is TGCGCCAGCAGCCTCGAGGGGCGGGAGGCGAGTGAGCAGTTCTTC. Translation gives CASSLEGREASEQFF.

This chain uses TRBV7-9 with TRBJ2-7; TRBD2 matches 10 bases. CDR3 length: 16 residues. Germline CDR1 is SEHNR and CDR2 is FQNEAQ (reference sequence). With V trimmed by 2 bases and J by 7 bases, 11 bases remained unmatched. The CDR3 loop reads CASSLWVGKREGEQYF. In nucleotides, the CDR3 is TGTGCCAGCAGCTTATGGGTAGGCAAGCGGGAGGGGGAGCAGTACTTC. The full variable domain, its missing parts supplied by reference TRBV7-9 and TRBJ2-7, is DTGVSQNPRHKITKRGQNVTFRCDPISEHNRLYWYRQTLGQGPEFLTYFQNEAQLEKSRLLSDRFSAERPKGSFSTLEIQRTEQGDSAMYLCASSLWVGKREGEQYFGPGTRLTVT.

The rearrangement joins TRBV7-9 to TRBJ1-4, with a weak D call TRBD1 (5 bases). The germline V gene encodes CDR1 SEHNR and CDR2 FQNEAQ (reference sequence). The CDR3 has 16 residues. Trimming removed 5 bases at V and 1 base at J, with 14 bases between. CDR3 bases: TGTGCCAGCAGCCCCCCAGGGAGGATAACTAATGAAAAACTGTTTTTT. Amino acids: CASSPPGRITNEKLFF.

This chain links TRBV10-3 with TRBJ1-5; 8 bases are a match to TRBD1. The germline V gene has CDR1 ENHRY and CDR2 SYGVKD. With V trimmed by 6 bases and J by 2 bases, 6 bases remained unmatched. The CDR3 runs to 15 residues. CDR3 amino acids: CAISQETGGNQPQHF. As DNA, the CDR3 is TGTGCCATCAGCCAAGAGACAGGGGGCAATCAGCCCCAGCATTTT.